This T cell receptor beta chain was profiled in a study of blood T cell repertoires in COVID-19. Study-wide context: Samples came from the United States, Italy and Spain, spanning acute and convalescent COVID-19. Nucleic acid was either cDNA or gDNA, and it came from T cells, B-cell-depleted T cells, or PBMCs.

Authors' data handling: Estimation of nucleated cell counts relied on the amplification of reference gene primers. The protocol was immunoSEQ multiplex PCR, while the TCRdb copy is restricted to in-frame clones and leaves out a portion. The V and J calls and clone size are taken from that table; D and trimming were inferred from the DNA. The data contain roughly 66,000 clones, less than 85% of them singletons. This clone appeared a few times. CDR1 LNHNV and CDR2 YYDKDF come from the germline V gene (reference sequence). V lost 6 bases and J lost 2, with 10 bases in between. This CDR3 is built from 14 residues.

The clonotype originates from a man between 60 and 70 years old with acute or convalescent COVID-19. The chain joins TRBV15 to TRBJ2-2; tentatively, D is TRBD2 (5 bases). Sequenced input: peripheral blood. CDR3 amino acids: CATSQRTNTGELFF. The CDR3 region has the DNA TGTGCCACCAGTCAGCGGACTAACACCGGGGAGCTGTTTTTT.